This entry features one TCR beta chain sequence. This sample is part of a study of blood T cell repertoires in COVID-19. Study summary: COVID-19 samples from acute and convalescent phases originated in the United States, Italy and Spain. In each case, the material was cDNA or gDNA derived from T cells, B-cell-depleted T cells, or PBMCs.

With 8 bases removed from V and 5 bases from J, the gap between germline ends came to 10 bases. CDR1 and CDR2 (germline): MNHEY, SMNVEV (reference sequence). This CDR3 comprises 11 residues. In the original processing: Estimation of nucleated cell counts was performed using reference gene primer amplification. Assay used: immunoSEQ multiplex PCR; TCRdb lists only in-frame clones, some missing. The D gene and trimming were derived from the DNA, and the V and J assignments and clone size from that table. The sample has some 370,000 clones; roughly 90% are singletons. Material for sequencing was peripheral blood. V is TRBV27 and J is TRBJ2-7; D is possibly TRBD2 (6 bases). The sequence derives from a man aged 35 to 55 with acute or convalescent COVID-19. The DNA of the CDR3 is TGTGCCAGCCGCGGGATTAACGAGCAGTACTTC. Translating gives CASRGINEQYF.